These 11 T cell receptor beta chains were all obtained from the same sample, sequenced in a study of vaccination effects on CD4 cells after COVID-19. Produced via immunoSEQ multiplex PCR; TCRdb's table is partial and in-frame only. This sample has about 33,000 clones, with about four fifths found just once. After expansion with viral peptide pools in the ViraFEST assay, antigen-specific CD4+ T cells were sequenced. After roughly eleven days in culture, the CD4+ T cells were isolated. Each participant was administered two doses of either the BNT162b2 or the mRNA-1273 vaccine. These TCRs' antigens remain unknown. The sequencing here drew on CD4+ T cells from PBMCs cultured with HCoV-NL63 spike peptides, taken after COVID-19 vaccination. These receptors came from a human donor who received a COVID-19 vaccine. Some clones in this sample may be carry-over from other donors' samples.

The chain couples TRBV5-1 to TRBJ2-5; D may be TRBD2 (6 bases). Trimming removed 5 bases at V and 1 base at J, with 12 bases between. Germline lookup yields CDR1 SGHRS and CDR2 YFSETQ. The CDR3 has 14 residues. CDR3 in amino acids: CASSARAGQETQYF. The CDR3 DNA follows: TGCGCCAGCAGTGCGCGAGCGGGCCAAGAGACCCAGTACTTC.

This chain uses TRBV6-6 with TRBJ2-2, with TRBD2 matching 16 bases. The germline V gene has CDR1 MNHNY and CDR2 SVGAGI (reference sequence). This CDR3 spans 16 amino acids. V was pared by 5 bases and J by 6 bases, with 3 bases of the junction left unmatched. Written as DNA, the CDR3 is TGTGCCAGCAGTAGGGGGACTAGCGGGGGGGCCGGGGAGCTGTTTTTT. This gives the protein CASSRGTSGGAGELFF.

The chain combines TRBV6-5 with TRBJ2-7, with D perhaps being TRBD1 or TRBD2 (7 bases each). The germline V gene encodes CDR1 MNHEY and CDR2 SVGAGI. The CDR3 totals 14 residues. V shed 6 bases and J shed 2 bases, with 14 bases lying between them. Written as DNA, the CDR3 is TGTGCCAGCAGCCAGGGGGGGGAAACCTACGAGCAGTACGTC. This translates into CASSQGGETYEQYV.

V and J are TRBV25-1 and TRBJ2-1, with D perhaps TRBD2 (5 bases). The CDR3 is 14 residues long. Trimming shortened V by 1 base and J by 8 bases, and 12 bases separated the two germline ends. Germline CDR1 MGHDK, CDR2 SYGVNS. The CDR3 reads CASSESRGFHEQFF. CDR3 in DNA: TGTGCCAGCAGTGAATCCCGAGGGTTCCATGAGCAGTTCTTC.

The rearrangement links TRBV10-2 to TRBJ2-7; 7 nucleotides agree with TRBD1. V trimming: 2 bases; J trimming: 6 bases; junction bases outside the gene matches: 10. The germline CDR1 and CDR2 sequences are WSHSY and SAAADI. This CDR3 contains 15 residues. DNA of the CDR3: TGCGCCAGCAGTGAGCCCTCGACAGGGATCGGCGAGCAGTACGTC. Amino acid sequence: CASSEPSTGIGEQYV.

This chain joins TRBV2 and TRBJ2-1; the match to TRBD2 covers 8 bases. Germline CDR1 and CDR2: SNHLY and FYNNEI. V shed 8 bases and J 6 bases; nucleotides not matched to a gene: 3. The CDR3 consists of 12 residues. CDR3 region: CASSRGGNEQFF. The CDR3 nucleotides are TGTGCCAGCTCCCGGGGGGGCAATGAGCAGTTCTTC. Based on the CDR3 plus reference TRBV2 and TRBJ2-1, the full variable domain is EPEVTQTPSHQVTQMGQEVILRCVPISNHLYFYWYRQILGQKVEFLVSFYNNEISEKSEIFDDQFSVERPDGSNFTLKIRSTKLEDSAMYFCASSRGGNEQFFGPGTRLTVL.

V is TRBV30 and J is TRBJ1-1; a weak D match, TRBD1 (5 bases). Germline CDR1 and CDR2: GTSNPN and SVGIG (reference sequence). The V end was cut by 3 bases, the J end by 1 base, with 18 bases between. This CDR3 comprises 16 residues. The CDR3 loop reads CAWRRGGGWSNTEAFF. CDR3 nucleotides: TGTGCCTGGAGAAGGGGAGGCGGTTGGTCGAACACTGAAGCTTTCTTT.

This clone is classed as medium-sized. CDR3 coding DNA: TGTGCCAGCAGTAACCCCTTAGAGACCCAGTACTTC. It translates to CASSNPLETQYF. The V gene is TRBV6-5, the J gene TRBJ2-5; D not resolved. The CDR3 has 12 amino acids. Trimming shortened V by 5 bases and J by 4 bases, and 8 bases separated the two germline ends. Germline V gene data show CDR1 as MNHEY and CDR2 as SVGAGI.

This chain uses TRBV4-1 with TRBJ1-1; no clear D. V was shortened by 4 bases and J by 4 bases, with 13 bases between the two germline ends. Per the germline V gene, CDR1 is MGHRA and CDR2 is YSYEKL. This CDR3 spans 14 amino acids. In nucleotides, the CDR3 is TGCGCCAGCAGCCGTGATGAGGGTTCCACTGAAGCTTTCTTT. It is translated as CASSRDEGSTEAFF.

CDR3 in DNA: TGTGCCAGCAGTGCAGGTAGGCTCAGCACTGAGCAGTTCTTC. As protein: CASSAGRLSTEQFF. This rearrangement joins TRBV2 to TRBJ2-1; D is uncertain. The CDR3 has 14 residues. The germline V and J ends were trimmed by 4 bases and 9 bases, with 16 bases remaining between them. Germline CDR1 is SNHLY and CDR2 is FYNNEI.

J is TRBJ1-2 and V is TRBV3-1 (or the pseudogene TRBV3-2); no definite D call. The CDR3 is made up of 11 amino acids. Germline V gives CDR1 LGHDT, CDR2 YNNKEL (reference sequence). Trimming took 8 bases from V and 8 from J, leaving 12 bases between them. The CDR3 coding sequence is TGTGCCAGCGGGGTGGCGGACGGCTACACCTTC. It yields the protein CASGVADGYTF.